This TCR beta chain was profiled in a study of T cell clonotyping in hematopoietic cell transplantation. The sample's time point: recipient sample about 28 days before transplant, after cytoreduction. V was clipped by 4 bases and J by 3 bases, with 21 bases between them. From germline, CDR1 is SGHRS and CDR2 YFSETQ. The CDR3 is 17 amino acids. Repertoires were generated with immunoSEQ multiplex PCR, while TCRdb's copy carries only in-frame clones and drops some. The sample carries more than 25,000 clones, 70% to 75% recorded once. The sequence derives from a man between 50 and 59 years old with myelodysplastic syndrome. Some clones in this sample may be carry-over from other donors' samples. This chain links TRBV5-1 with TRBJ2-3, with D possibly called TRBD1 or TRBD2 (6 bases each). This sample comprised peripheral blood mononuclear cells, obtained before stem cell transplant. CDR3 amino acids: CASSPQSRGRLTDTQYF. DNA for the CDR3: TGCGCCAGCAGCCCTCAATCCCGGGGGCGGCTTACAGATACGCAGTATTTT.